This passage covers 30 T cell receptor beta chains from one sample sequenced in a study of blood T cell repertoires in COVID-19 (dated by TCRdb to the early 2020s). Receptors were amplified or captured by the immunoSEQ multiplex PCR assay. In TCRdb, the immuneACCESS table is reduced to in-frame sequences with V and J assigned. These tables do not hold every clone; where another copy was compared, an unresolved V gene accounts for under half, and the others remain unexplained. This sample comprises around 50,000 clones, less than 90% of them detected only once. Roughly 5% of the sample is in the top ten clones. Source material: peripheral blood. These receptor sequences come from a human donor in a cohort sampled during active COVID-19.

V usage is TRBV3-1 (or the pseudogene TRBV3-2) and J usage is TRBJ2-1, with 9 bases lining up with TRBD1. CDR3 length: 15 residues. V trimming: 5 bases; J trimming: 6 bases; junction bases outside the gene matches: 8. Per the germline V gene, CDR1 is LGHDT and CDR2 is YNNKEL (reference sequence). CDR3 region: CASSYRDRDGNEQFF. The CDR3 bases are TGTGCCAGCAGCTACCGGGACAGGGACGGCAATGAGCAGTTCTTC.

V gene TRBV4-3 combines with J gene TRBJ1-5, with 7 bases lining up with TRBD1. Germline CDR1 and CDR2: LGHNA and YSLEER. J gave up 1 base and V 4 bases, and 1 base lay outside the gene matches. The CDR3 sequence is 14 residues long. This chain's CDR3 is CASSPDRSNQPQHF. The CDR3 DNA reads TGCGCCAGCAGCCCGGACAGGAGCAATCAGCCCCAGCATTTT.

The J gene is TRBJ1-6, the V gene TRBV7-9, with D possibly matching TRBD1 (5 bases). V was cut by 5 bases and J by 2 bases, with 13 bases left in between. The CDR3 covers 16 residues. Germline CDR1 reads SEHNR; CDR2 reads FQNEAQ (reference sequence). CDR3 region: CASSPRGGAYNSPLHF. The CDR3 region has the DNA TGTGCCAGCAGCCCCAGAGGAGGGGCCTATAATTCACCCCTCCACTTT.

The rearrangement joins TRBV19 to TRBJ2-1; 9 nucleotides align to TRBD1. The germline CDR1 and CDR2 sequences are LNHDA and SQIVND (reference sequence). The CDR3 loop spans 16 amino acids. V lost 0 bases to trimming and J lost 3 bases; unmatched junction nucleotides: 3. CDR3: CASSIDGTGIYNEQFF. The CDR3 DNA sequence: TGTGCCAGTAGTATAGATGGGACAGGGATCTACAATGAGCAGTTCTTC. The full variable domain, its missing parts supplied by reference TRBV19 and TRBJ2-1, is DGGITQSPKYLFRKEGQNVTLSCEQNLNHDAMYWYRQDPGQGLRLIYYSQIVNDFQKGDIAEGYSVSREKKESFPLTVTSAQKNPTAFYLCASSIDGTGIYNEQFFGPGTRLTVL.

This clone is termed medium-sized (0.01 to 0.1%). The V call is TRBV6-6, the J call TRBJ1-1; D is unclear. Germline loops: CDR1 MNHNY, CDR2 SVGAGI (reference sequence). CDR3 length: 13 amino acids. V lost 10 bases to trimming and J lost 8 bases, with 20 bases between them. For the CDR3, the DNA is TGTGCCACCTACCTATTGGTGGAGAAAGAAGCTTTCTTT. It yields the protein CATYLLVEKEAFF.

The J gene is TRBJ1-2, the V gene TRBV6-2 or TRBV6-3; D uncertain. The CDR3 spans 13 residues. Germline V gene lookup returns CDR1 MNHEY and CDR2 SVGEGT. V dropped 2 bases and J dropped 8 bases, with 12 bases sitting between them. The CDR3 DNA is TGTGCCAGCAGTTACGAGCCAAGGCGGGGCTACACCTTC. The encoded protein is CASSYEPRRGYTF.

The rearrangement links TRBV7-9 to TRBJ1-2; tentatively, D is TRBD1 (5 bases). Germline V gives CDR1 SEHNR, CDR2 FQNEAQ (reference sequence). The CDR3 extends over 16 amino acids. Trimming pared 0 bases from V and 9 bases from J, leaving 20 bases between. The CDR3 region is CASSLALEKLGVRYTF. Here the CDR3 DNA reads TGTGCCAGCAGCTTAGCCCTTGAGAAGCTAGGGGTGCGCTACACCTTC.

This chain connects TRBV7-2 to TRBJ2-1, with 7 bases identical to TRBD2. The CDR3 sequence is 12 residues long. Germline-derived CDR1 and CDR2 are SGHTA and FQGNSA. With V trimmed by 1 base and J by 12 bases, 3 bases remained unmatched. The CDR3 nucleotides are TGTGCCAGCAGCTTAGGGACGGGGGGGCAGTTCTTC. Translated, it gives CASSLGTGGQFF.

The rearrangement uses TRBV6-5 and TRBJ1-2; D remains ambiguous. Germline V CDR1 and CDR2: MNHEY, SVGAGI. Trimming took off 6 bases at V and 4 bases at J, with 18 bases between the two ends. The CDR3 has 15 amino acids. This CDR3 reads CASRMRESIGYGYTF. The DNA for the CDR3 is TGTGCCAGCAGGATGAGGGAGTCGATCGGCTATGGCTACACCTTC.

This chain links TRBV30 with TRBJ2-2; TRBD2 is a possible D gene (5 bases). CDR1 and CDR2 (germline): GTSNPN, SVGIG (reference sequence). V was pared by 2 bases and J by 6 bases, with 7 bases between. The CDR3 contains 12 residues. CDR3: CAWSRGPGELFF. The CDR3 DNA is TGTGCCTGGAGTCGAGGGCCCGGGGAGCTGTTTTTT.

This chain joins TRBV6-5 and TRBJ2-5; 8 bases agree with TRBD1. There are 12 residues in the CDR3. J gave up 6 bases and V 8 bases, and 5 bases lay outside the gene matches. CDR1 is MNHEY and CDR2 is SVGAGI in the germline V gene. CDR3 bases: TGTGCCAGCTTCTCAGGGGGCAAGACCCAGTACTTC. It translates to CASFSGGKTQYF.

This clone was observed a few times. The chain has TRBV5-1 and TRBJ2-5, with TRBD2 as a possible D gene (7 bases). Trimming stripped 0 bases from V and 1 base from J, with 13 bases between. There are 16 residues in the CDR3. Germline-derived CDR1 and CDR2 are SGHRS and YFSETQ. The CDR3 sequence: CASSLAGGGSQETQYF. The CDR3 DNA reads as TGCGCCAGCAGCTTGGCGGGCGGGGGCTCCCAAGAGACCCAGTACTTC.

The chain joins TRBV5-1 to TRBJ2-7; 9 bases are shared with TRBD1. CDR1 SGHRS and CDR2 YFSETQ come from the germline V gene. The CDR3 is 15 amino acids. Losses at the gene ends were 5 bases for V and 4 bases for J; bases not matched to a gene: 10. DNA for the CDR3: TGCGCCAGCAGATCACCCGGGACAGGGACTTACGAGCAGTACTTC. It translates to CASRSPGTGTYEQYF.

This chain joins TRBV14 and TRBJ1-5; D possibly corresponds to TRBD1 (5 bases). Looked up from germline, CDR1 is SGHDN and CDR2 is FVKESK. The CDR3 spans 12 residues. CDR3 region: CSKTEINQPQHF. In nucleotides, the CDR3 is TGTAGTAAGACAGAAATCAATCAGCCCCAGCATTTT.

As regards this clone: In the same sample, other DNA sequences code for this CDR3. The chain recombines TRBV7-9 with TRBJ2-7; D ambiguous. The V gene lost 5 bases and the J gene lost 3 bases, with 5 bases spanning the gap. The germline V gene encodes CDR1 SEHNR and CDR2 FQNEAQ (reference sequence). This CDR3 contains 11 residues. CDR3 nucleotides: TGTGCCAGCAGCCCACTCTACGAGCAGTACTTC. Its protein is CASSPLYEQYF.

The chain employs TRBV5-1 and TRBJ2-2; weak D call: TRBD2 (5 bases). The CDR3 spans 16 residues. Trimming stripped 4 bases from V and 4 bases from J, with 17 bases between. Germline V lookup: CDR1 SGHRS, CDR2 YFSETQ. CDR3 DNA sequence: TGCGCCAGCAGCGTAGGGTCTTCGGCGGGCACCGGGGAGCTGTTTTTT. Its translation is CASSVGSSAGTGELFF.

The CDR3 nucleotides read TGTGCCAGCAGTCCCCGGGACAGGCCGATGTCCCGCTCCTACGAGCAGTACTTC. This codes for CASSPRDRPMSRSYEQYF. The chain recombines TRBV6-6 with TRBJ2-7; 8 bases map to TRBD1. The length of the CDR3 is 18 residues. Germline V lookup: CDR1 MNHNY, CDR2 SVGAGI (reference sequence). V was pared by 5 bases and J by 0 bases, with 15 bases of the junction left unmatched.

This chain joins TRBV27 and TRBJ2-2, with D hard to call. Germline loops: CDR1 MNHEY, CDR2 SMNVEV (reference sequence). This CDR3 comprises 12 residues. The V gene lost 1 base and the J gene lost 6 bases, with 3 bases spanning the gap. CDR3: CASSLYSGELFF. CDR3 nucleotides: TGTGCCAGCAGTTTATACTCCGGGGAGCTGTTTTTT.

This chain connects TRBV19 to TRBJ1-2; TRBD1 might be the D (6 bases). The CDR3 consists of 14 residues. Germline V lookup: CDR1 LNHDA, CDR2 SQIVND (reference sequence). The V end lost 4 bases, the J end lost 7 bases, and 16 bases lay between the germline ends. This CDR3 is CASSTRRTESGYTF. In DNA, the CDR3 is TGTGCCAGTAGTACCCGCCGGACAGAAAGTGGCTACACCTTC.

The CDR3 DNA reads as TGTGCCAGCAGTGAAGCCCAGGGGAGAAATTCACCCCTCCACTTT. Translating it yields CASSEAQGRNSPLHF. The chain links TRBV6-1 to TRBJ1-6; D may be TRBD1 (6 bases). CDR1 is MNHNS, CDR2 SASEGT, per germline. The length of the CDR3 is 15 residues. The V gene lost 0 bases and the J gene lost 7 bases, with 10 bases spanning the gap.

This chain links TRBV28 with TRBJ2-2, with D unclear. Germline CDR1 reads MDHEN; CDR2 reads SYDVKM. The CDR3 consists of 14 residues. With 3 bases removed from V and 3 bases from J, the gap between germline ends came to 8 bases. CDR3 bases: TGTGCCAGCAGTTTGGGCAGACACACCGGGGAGCTGTTTTTT. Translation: CASSLGRHTGELFF. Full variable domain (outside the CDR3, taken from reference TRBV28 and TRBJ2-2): DVKVTQSSRYLVKRTGEKVFLECVQDMDHENMFWYRQDPGLGLRLIYFSYDVKMKEKGDIPEGYSVSREKKERFSLILESASTNQTSMYLCASSLGRHTGELFFGEGSRLTVL.

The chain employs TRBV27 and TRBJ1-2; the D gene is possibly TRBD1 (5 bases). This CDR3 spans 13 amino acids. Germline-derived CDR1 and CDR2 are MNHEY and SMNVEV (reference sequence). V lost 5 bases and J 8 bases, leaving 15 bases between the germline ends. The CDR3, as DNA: TGTGCCAGCAGTCCGTATGGCGGGGGGGGCTACACCTTC. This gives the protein CASSPYGGGGYTF.

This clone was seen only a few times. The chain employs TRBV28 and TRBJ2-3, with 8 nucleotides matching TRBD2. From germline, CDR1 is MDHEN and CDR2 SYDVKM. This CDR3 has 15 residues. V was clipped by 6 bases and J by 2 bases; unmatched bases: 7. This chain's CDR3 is CASSRSGGLTDTQYF. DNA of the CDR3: TGTGCCAGCAGCCGGAGCGGGGGCCTCACAGATACGCAGTATTTT. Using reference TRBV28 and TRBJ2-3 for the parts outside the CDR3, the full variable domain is DVKVTQSSRYLVKRTGEKVFLECVQDMDHENMFWYRQDPGLGLRLIYFSYDVKMKEKGDIPEGYSVSREKKERFSLILESASTNQTSMYLCASSRSGGLTDTQYFGPGTRLTVL.

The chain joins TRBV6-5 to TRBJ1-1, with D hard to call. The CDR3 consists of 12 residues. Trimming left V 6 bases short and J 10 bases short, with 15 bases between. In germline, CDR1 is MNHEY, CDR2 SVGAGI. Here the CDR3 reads CASRAGPSPAFF. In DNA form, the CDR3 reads TGTGCCAGCAGAGCCGGGCCTAGCCCAGCTTTCTTT.

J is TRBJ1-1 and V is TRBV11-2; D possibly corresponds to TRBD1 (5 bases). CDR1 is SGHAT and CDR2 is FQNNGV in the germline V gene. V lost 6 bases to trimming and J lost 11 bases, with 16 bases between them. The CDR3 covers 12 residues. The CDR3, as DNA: TGTGCCAGCAGACTAACTTGGGGCGCGGCTTTCTTT. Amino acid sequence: CASRLTWGAAFF.

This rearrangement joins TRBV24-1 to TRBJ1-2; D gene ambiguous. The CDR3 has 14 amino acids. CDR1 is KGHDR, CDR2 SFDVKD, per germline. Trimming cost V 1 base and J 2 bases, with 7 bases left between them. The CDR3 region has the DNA TGTGCCACCAGTGATTTTGGTAGAAACTATGGCTACACCTTC. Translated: CATSDFGRNYGYTF.

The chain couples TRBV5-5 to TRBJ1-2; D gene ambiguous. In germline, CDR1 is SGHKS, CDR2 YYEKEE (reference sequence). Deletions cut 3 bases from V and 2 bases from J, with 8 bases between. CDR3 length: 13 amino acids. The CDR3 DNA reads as TGTGCCAGCAGCTCCACGGTGAACTATGGCTACACCTTC. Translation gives CASSSTVNYGYTF.

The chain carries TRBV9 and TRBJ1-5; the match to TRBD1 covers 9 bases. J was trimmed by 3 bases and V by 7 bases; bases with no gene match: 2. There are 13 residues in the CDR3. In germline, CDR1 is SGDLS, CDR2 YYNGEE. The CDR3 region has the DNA TGTGCCAGCGGACAGGGGAACAATCAGCCCCAGCATTTT. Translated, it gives CASGQGNNQPQHF.

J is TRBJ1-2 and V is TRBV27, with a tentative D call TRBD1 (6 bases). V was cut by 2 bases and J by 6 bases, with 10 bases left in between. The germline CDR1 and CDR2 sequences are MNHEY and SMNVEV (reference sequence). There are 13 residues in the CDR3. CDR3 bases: TGTGCCAGCAGTTTACAGGGGTTGGATGGCTACACCTTC. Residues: CASSLQGLDGYTF.

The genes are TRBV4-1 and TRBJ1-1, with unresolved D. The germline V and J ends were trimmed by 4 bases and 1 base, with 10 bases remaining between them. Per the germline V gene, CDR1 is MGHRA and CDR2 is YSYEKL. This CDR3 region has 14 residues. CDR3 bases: TGCGCCAGCAGCCGCACAACCAAGAACACTGAAGCTTTCTTT. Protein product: CASSRTTKNTEAFF.